The rows below give T cell receptor beta chains drawn from one sample of a study of shared clonotypes between healthy human individuals. Produced via immunoSEQ multiplex PCR; TCRdb's table is partial and in-frame only. Counted here are approximately 530,000 clones, about 95% occurring once; the ten biggest clones make up about 0.064%. The material sequenced was naive CD4+ T cells sorted from blood. The receptors derive from a woman aged 25 to 39 in good health. The CDR3 runs from the conserved cysteine through the conserved F or W. The D gene is left open where the match is weak. The size field is filled for only some rows; it gives once, few, many or a size class.

CASSGWTGTPNTEAFF	TGCGCCAGCAGCGGCTGGACAGGGACGCCGAACACTGAAGCTTTCTTT	TRBV5-1	TRBD1	TRBJ1-1	NA	16
CASSPLQDLSYEQYF	TGTGCCAGCTCACCATTACAGGATCTCTCCTACGAGCAGTACTTC	TRBV18	NA	TRBJ2-7	NA	15
CASSPTYDTSNYGYTF	TGTGCCAGCAGTCCAACTTACGACACTTCTAACTATGGCTACACCTTC	TRBV27	NA	TRBJ1-2	NA	16
CASSPNDRRYEQYF	TGTGCCAGCAGTCCAAACGACAGACGCTACGAGCAGTACTTC	TRBV6-6	NA	TRBJ2-7	once	14
CASSGTSAIQETQYF	TGTGCCAGCAGCGGGACTAGCGCCATTCAAGAGACCCAGTACTTC	TRBV7-9	TRBD2	TRBJ2-5	NA	15
CASSPPGSGRAVGEQYF	TGTGCCAGTAGTCCCCCCGGTAGCGGGAGGGCCGTCGGCGAGCAGTACTTC	TRBV19	TRBD2	TRBJ2-7	once	17
CASSIRPGQGGEKLFF	TGTGCCAGTAGTATCCGACCGGGACAGGGAGGTGAAAAACTGTTTTTT	TRBV19	TRBD1	TRBJ1-4	NA	16
CASSKQGMAGNTIYF	TGTGCCAGCAGTAAACAGGGGATGGCTGGAAACACCATATATTTT	TRBV2	TRBD1	TRBJ1-3	NA	15
CASSARQGRTYEQYF	TGTGCCAGCAGTGCCCGACAGGGGAGAACCTACGAGCAGTACTTC	TRBV6-1	TRBD1	TRBJ2-7	NA	15
CASSLGTGINEKLFF	TGTGCCAGCAGCCTAGGGACAGGGATTAATGAAAAACTGTTTTTT	TRBV7-9	TRBD1	TRBJ1-4	once	15
CASSLFGSGSGEQYF	TGTGCCAGCAGTTTATTCGGTAGCGGCAGTGGGGAGCAGTACTTC	TRBV28	NA	TRBJ2-7	NA	15
CASSQEGGTREQYF	TGCGCCAGCAGCCAAGAGGGAGGGACGCGCGAGCAGTACTTC	TRBV4-1	TRBD2	TRBJ2-7	NA	14
CASRRNSGLAGGPPGELFF	TGCGCCAGCAGGCGGAACTCGGGACTAGCGGGAGGGCCCCCCGGGGAGCTGTTTTTT	TRBV10-2	TRBD2	TRBJ2-2	NA	19
CASSFPLEGAGADTQYF	TGTGCCAGCAGTTTCCCTCTCGAGGGAGCGGGGGCAGATACGCAGTATTTT	TRBV28	TRBD2	TRBJ2-3	NA	17
CASASGRGSFYEQYF	TGTGCCAGCGCTAGCGGGAGGGGGTCTTTCTACGAGCAGTACTTC	TRBV5-4	TRBD2	TRBJ2-7	NA	15
CASSQYATGVPGELFF	TGCGCCAGCAGTCAATACGCGACAGGGGTTCCCGGGGAGCTGTTTTTT	TRBV5-1	TRBD1	TRBJ2-2	NA	16
CASSPVGDNQPQHF	TGCGCCAGCAGCCCCGTCGGAGACAATCAGCCCCAGCATTTT	TRBV5-1	NA	TRBJ1-5	NA	14
CASSLDLLAGELFF	TGTGCCAGCAGCTTAGATCTGCTAGCCGGGGAGCTGTTTTTT	TRBV7-2	NA	TRBJ2-2	NA	14
CASSYRDRGTDTQYF	TGTGCCAGCAGTTATCGGGACAGGGGCACAGATACGCAGTATTTT	TRBV6-6	TRBD1	TRBJ2-3	NA	15
CSVTPGLARPYEQYF	TGCAGCGTTACCCCGGGACTAGCGAGACCCTACGAGCAGTACTTC	TRBV29-1	TRBD2	TRBJ2-7	NA	15
CASSPLGVRNTEAFF	TGTGCCAGCTCGCCCTTAGGGGTAAGGAACACTGAAGCTTTCTTT	TRBV18	NA	TRBJ1-1	NA	15
CASSEHTQGLSEQYF	TGTGCCAGCAGTGAGCACACACAGGGGTTGTCCGAGCAGTACTTC	TRBV2	TRBD1	TRBJ2-7	NA	15
CASSFERLRAYEQYF	TGTGCCAGCAGTTTCGAGCGACTTAGGGCCTACGAGCAGTACTTC	TRBV28	NA	TRBJ2-7	once	15
CASSLGSVGGSKNIQYF	TGTGCCAGCAGCTTAGGAAGTGTAGGGGGTTCCAAAAACATTCAGTACTTC	TRBV7-2	NA	TRBJ2-4	NA	17
CASSAQGASNSPLHF	TGTGCCAGCAGCGCCCAGGGGGCCAGTAATTCACCCCTCCACTTT	TRBV7-9	TRBD1	TRBJ1-6	NA	15
CASSVRAEYQETQYF	TGTGCCAGCAGCGTAAGGGCAGAGTACCAAGAGACCCAGTACTTC	TRBV9	NA	TRBJ2-5	NA	15
CASSRRINRQAKVDTQYF	TGTGCCAGCAGCCGCCGAATTAATAGACAGGCCAAGGTAGATACGCAGTATTTT	TRBV4-2	NA	TRBJ2-3	NA	18
CASSYLGEQYF	TGTGCCAGCAGCTACCTAGGTGAGCAGTACTTC	TRBV6-5	NA	TRBJ2-7	NA	11
CASRNRDRDTHEQYF	TGCGCCAGCAGAAACCGGGACAGGGATACCCACGAGCAGTACTTC	TRBV5-1	TRBD1	TRBJ2-7	NA	15
CASSPVLGLAEYNEQFF	TGTGCCAGCAGCCCAGTTCTAGGACTAGCGGAATACAATGAGCAGTTCTTC	TRBV7-9	TRBD2	TRBJ2-1	once	17
CASSSPFSETGLSEQYF	TGTGCCAGTAGTAGCCCCTTTTCTGAGACAGGGTTGAGCGAGCAGTACTTC	TRBV19	TRBD1	TRBJ2-7	NA	17
CASTRGDEQYF	TGTGCCAGCACCAGGGGGGACGAGCAGTACTTC	TRBV2	NA	TRBJ2-7	NA	11
CATSRQTSGRAFGELFF	TGTGCCACCAGCAGGCAGACTAGCGGGAGGGCTTTCGGGGAGCTGTTTTTT	TRBV15	TRBD2	TRBJ2-2	NA	17
CASSLYRTGSNQPQHF	TGTGCCAGCAGTTTATATCGGACAGGGAGCAATCAGCCCCAGCATTTT	TRBV28	TRBD1	TRBJ1-5	NA	16
CASRRANTEAFF	TGCGCCAGCAGGCGGGCGAACACTGAAGCTTTCTTT	TRBV5-1	NA	TRBJ1-1	NA	12
CASSLSDTDTQYF	TGTGCCAGCAGTTTATCCGACACAGATACGCAGTATTTT	TRBV28	NA	TRBJ2-3	NA	13
CASSPSGQGNYNEQFF	TGTGCCAGCAGCCCGTCGGGACAGGGGAACTACAATGAGCAGTTCTTC	TRBV25-1	TRBD1	TRBJ2-1	NA	16
CASSLATGVRSPLHF	TGTGCCAGCAGCTTAGCAACAGGGGTGCGATCACCCCTCCACTTT	TRBV7-6	TRBD1	TRBJ1-6	NA	15
CASSLVASGSLREQFF	TGTGCCAGCAGTTTAGTAGCTAGCGGGAGCTTGAGGGAGCAGTTCTTC	TRBV28	TRBD2	TRBJ2-1	NA	16
CASSQEGTGVDTEAFF	TGCGCCAGCAGCCAAGAGGGGACAGGGGTGGACACTGAAGCTTTCTTT	TRBV4-1	TRBD1	TRBJ1-1	once	16
CASSLVWDSGHNEQFF	TGCGCCAGCAGCTTGGTTTGGGACTCTGGTCACAATGAGCAGTTCTTC	TRBV5-1	NA	TRBJ2-1	once	16
CASSLSIASSNEKLFF	TGTGCCAGCAGTTTATCGATCGCGAGTTCCAATGAAAAACTGTTTTTT	TRBV27	NA	TRBJ1-4	NA	16
CASESVPVSQAGNQPQHF	TGTGCCAGCGAGTCCGTTCCGGTCTCGCAAGCGGGCAATCAGCCCCAGCATTTT	TRBV28	NA	TRBJ1-5	NA	18
CASSLATGDNEQFF	TGTGCCAGCAGCTTAGCGACAGGGGACAATGAGCAGTTCTTC	TRBV7-2	TRBD1	TRBJ2-1	NA	14
CASSSQGSGELFF	TGTGCCAGCAGCTCACAGGGTTCCGGGGAGCTGTTTTTT	TRBV7-9	NA	TRBJ2-2	NA	13
CASSLVVGGLAGEQFF	TGCGCCAGCAGCTTGGTTGTGGGAGGCCTTGCAGGGGAGCAGTTCTTC	TRBV5-1	NA	TRBJ2-1	NA	16
CASSFDIPWDNKQYF	TGTGCCAGCAGTTTTGACATCCCTTGGGATAACAAGCAGTACTTC	TRBV6-1	NA	TRBJ2-7	once	15
CASGPGTGENTEAFF	TGTGCTAGTGGTCCGGGGACAGGGGAGAACACTGAAGCTTTCTTT	TRBV12-5	TRBD1	TRBJ1-1	NA	15
CASSTVPQDRSYSNQPQHF	TGTGCCAGCAGCACGGTCCCACAAGACAGGAGTTATAGCAATCAGCCCCAGCATTTT	TRBV21-1	NA	TRBJ1-5	NA	19
CASSIAGEGTWFTDTQYF	TGTGCCAGTAGTATAGCCGGAGAAGGGACATGGTTCACAGATACGCAGTATTTT	TRBV19	NA	TRBJ2-3	NA	18
CASSNKREDHAFRLYEQYF	TGTGCCAGCAGCAACAAGCGGGAGGACCACGCTTTTCGTCTCTACGAGCAGTACTTC	TRBV21-1	NA	TRBJ2-7	NA	19
CASSYGRGAYEQYF	TGCGCCAGCAGCTACGGTAGGGGGGCTTACGAGCAGTACTTC	TRBV5-1	NA	TRBJ2-7	NA	14
CASSSRQGNTEAFF	TGCGCCAGCAGCTCCCGACAGGGAAACACTGAAGCTTTCTTT	TRBV5-1	TRBD1	TRBJ1-1	NA	14
CASSEDRARFNEQFF	TGCGCCAGCAGCGAGGACAGGGCCCGCTTCAATGAGCAGTTCTTC	TRBV10-2	TRBD1	TRBJ2-1	NA	15
CASSLWGRSTGELFF	TGCGCCAGCAGCTTGTGGGGACGGAGCACCGGGGAGCTGTTTTTT	TRBV5-1	NA	TRBJ2-2	NA	15